This T cell receptor beta chain was found in a study of blood T cell repertoires in COVID-19. Per the authors' pipeline: Quantification of nucleated cells was approximated via reference gene primer amplification. Method: immunoSEQ multiplex PCR; TCRdb's copy keeps in-frame clones and lacks some. The DNA was the basis for D and trimming; V, J and clone size are from that table. This sample yields 290,000 or so clones, of which 80% to 95% are seen a single time; 1% to 1.3% belongs to the top ten. Clinical history reported by participants formed the basis on which cohorts were assigned. Recovery among Cohort 3 donors was established by two negative PCRs, clearance, or symptom resolution. The receptor was derived from a woman aged 25 to 39 who had recovered from COVID-19. The sample was PBMCs or T cells enriched from blood (not recorded which).

The CDR3 region has the DNA TGCGCCAGCAGCCAAGAAAGGACAGTTTCGCCTATCTATGGCTACACCTTC. It codes for CASSQERTVSPIYGYTF. The chain couples TRBV4-1 to TRBJ1-2; possible D gene TRBD1, 6 bases. Trimming took off 0 bases at V and 4 bases at J, with 18 bases between the two ends. Germline assignment: CDR1 MGHRA and CDR2 YSYEKL. The CDR3 contains 17 residues.